The entry below describes one T cell receptor beta chain. Antigen: not known. The sample originates from a study of blood T cells in healthy people across ages. Study-wide results and limits: Whereas aged donors had fewer naive CD4+ cells, long-lived donors had more of them and higher diversity.

The V end was cut by 8 bases, the J end by 4 bases, with 25 bases between. The CDR3 runs to 16 residues. Germline V gene data show CDR1 as SGHRS and CDR2 as YFSETQ. A sample-barcoded 5' primer and a J-beta primer mix were used in a second PCR of about 7 to 12 cycles. Every cDNA molecule bore a tag from a template-switch adaptor containing 12 random nucleotides. Each CDR3 protein gets one entry after TCRdb re-called the 5' RACE reads with MiXCR. Of about 900,000 distinct CDR3 sequences in the sample, around 46% were seen once. The TCR was taken from a man aged 25-45 years in good health. This sequence joins TRBV5-1 and TRBJ2-7; either TRBD1 or TRBD2 may supply D (5 bases each). Material for sequencing was blood. CDR3 region: CASTGARQGPRYEQYF. As DNA, the CDR3 is TGCGCCAGTACCGGTGCGAGGCAGGGACCTCGGTACGAGCAGTACTTC.